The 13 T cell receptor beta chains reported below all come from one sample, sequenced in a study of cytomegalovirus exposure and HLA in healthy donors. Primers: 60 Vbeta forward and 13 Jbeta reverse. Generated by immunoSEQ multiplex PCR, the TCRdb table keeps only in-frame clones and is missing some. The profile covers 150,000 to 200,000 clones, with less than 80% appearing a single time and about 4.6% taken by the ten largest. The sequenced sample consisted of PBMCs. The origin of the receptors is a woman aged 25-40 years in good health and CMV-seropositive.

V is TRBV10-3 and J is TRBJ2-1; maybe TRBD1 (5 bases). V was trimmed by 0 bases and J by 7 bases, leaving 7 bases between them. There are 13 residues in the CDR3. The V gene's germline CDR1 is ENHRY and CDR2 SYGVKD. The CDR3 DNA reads TGTGCCATCAGTGAGTCGAGACAGAATGAGCAGTTCTTC. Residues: CAISESRQNEQFF.

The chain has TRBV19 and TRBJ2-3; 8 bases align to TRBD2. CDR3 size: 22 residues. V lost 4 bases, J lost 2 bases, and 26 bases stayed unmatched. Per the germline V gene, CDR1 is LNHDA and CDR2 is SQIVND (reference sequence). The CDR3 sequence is CASSRTPTWGGNEREYTDTQYF. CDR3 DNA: TGTGCCAGTAGTAGGACTCCGACTTGGGGGGGGAACGAGCGGGAGTACACAGATACGCAGTATTTT.

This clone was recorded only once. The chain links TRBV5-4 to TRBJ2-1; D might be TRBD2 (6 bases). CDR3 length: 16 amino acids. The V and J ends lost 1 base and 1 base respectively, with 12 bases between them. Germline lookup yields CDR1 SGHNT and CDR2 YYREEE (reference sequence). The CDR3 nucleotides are TGTGCCAGCAGCTTGAAGGCTAGCGAGTCCTACAATGAGCAGTTCTTC. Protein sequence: CASSLKASESYNEQFF.

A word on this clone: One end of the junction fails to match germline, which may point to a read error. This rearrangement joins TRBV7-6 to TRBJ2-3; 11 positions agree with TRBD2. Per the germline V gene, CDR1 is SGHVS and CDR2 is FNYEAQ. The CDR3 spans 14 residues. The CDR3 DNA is TGTGCCAGCAGCATAGCGGGGGGGGCAGATACGCAGTATTTT. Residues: CASSIAGGADTQYF.

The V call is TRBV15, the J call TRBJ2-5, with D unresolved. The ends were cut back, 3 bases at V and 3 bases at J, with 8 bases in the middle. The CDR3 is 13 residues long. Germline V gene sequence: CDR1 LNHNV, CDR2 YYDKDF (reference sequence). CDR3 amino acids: CATSSSNEETQYF. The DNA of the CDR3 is TGTGCCACCAGCAGCTCTAATGAAGAGACCCAGTACTTC.

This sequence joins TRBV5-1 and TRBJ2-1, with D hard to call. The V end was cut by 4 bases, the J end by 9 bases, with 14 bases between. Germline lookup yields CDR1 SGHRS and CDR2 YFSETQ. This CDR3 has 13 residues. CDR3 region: CASSPPSGREQFF. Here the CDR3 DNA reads TGCGCCAGCAGCCCCCCCTCAGGCCGTGAGCAGTTCTTC.

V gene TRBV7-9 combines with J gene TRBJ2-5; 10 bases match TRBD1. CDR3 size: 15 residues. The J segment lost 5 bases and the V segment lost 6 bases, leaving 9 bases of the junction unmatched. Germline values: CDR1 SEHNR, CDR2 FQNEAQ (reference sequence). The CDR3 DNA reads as TGTGCCAGCAGGAACCGGGACAGGGGCGGGGAGACCCAGTACTTC. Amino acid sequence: CASRNRDRGGETQYF.

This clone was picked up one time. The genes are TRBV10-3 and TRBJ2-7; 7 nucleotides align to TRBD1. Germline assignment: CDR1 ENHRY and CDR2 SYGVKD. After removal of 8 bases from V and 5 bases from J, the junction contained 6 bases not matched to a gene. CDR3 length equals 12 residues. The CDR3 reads CAIAQGSHEQYF. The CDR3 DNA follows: TGTGCCATCGCACAGGGGTCCCACGAGCAGTACTTC.

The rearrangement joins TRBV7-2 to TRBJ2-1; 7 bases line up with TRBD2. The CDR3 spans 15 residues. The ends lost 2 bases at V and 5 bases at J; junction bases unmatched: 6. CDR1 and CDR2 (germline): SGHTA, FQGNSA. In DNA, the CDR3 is TGTGCCAGCAGCTTACGCCGGGACTATGACAATGAGCAGTTCTTC. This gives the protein CASSLRRDYDNEQFF.

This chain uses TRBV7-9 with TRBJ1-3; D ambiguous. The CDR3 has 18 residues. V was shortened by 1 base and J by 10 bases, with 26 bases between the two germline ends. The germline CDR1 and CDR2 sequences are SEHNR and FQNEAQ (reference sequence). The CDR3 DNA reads TGTGCCAGCAGCTTAGGGGTCCAGTCAGACCCGAAGGGAGTTACCATATATTTT. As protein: CASSLGVQSDPKGVTIYF.

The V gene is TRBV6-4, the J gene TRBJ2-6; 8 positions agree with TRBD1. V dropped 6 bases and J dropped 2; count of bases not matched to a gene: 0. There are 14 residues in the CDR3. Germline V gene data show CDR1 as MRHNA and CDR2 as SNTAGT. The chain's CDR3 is CASSRGPGANVLTF. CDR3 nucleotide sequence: TGTGCCAGCAGCAGGGGGCCTGGGGCCAACGTCCTGACTTTC.

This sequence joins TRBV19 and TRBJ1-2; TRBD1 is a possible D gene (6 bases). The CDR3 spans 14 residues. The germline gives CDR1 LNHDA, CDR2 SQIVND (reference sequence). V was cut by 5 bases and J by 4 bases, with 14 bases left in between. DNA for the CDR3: TGTGCCAGTAGTTTGACAGGATACCGCTATGGCTACACCTTC. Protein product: CASSLTGYRYGYTF.

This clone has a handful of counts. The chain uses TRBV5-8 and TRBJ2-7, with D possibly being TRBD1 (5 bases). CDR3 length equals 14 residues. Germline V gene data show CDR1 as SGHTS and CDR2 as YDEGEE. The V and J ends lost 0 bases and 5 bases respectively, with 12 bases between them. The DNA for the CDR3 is TGTGCCAGCAGCTTGGGACAGAATTCGGACGAGCAGTACTTC. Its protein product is CASSLGQNSDEQYF.